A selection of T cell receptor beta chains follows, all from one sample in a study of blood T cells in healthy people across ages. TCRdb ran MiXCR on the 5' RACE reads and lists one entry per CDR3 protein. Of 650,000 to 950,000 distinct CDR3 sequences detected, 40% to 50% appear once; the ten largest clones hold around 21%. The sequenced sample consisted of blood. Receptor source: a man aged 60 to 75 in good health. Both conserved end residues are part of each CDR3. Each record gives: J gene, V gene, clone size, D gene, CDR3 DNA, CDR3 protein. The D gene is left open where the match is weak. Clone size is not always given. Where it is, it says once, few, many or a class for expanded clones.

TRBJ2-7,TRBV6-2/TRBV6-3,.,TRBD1,TGTGCCAGCAGAGAACAGGGGGTAGGGGCCTACGAGCAGTACTTC,CASREQGVGAYEQYF
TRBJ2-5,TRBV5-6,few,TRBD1,TGTGCCAGCAGCTTGGCGGGACAGATGCAAGAGACCCAGTACTTC,CASSLAGQMQETQYF
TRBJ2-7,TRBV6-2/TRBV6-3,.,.,TGTGCCAGCAAGTTTAGGGGCGAGCAGTACTTC,CASKFRGEQYF
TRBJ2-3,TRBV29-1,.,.,TGCAGCGTTGATCGCCGAGATACGCAGTATTTT,CSVDRRDTQYF
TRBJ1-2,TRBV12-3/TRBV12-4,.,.,TGTGCCAGCAGTTTTCAGGGACAAGGCTACACCTTC,CASSFQGQGYTF
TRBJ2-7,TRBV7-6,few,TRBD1,TGTGCCAGCAGCGACACGGGACAGGCTTTAAACGAGCAGTACTTC,CASSDTGQALNEQYF
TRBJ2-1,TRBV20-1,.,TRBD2,TGCAGTGCTAGAGGATCGGTAGCGGGGGGGGATGAGCAGTTCTTC,CSARGSVAGGDEQFF
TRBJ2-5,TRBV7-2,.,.,TGTGCCAGCAGCTTAGCGCAAGGTAGCGTGGAGACCCAGTACTTC,CASSLAQGSVETQYF
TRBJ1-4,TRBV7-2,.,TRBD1,TGTGCCAGCAGCCGACAGGGGGCTGATAATGAAAAACTGTTTTTT,CASSRQGADNEKLFF
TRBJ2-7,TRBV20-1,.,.,TGCAGTGCTAGAGGGCCGGTGGGGTACGAGCAGTACTTC,CSARGPVGYEQYF
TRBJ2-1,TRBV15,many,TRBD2,TGTGCCACCGGGAGGGCAGTGGGGGAGCAGTTCTTC,CATGRAVGEQFF
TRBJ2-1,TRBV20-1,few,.,TGCAGTGCCTTGGTAGCGTCCTACAATGAGCAGTTCTTC,CSALVASYNEQFF
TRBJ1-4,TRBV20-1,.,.,TGCAGTGCTAGAGACTTAAACCAGGGCGGTGAAAAACTGTTTTTT,CSARDLNQGGEKLFF
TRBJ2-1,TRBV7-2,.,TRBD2,TGTGCCAGCAGATTAGGTGGCGGGGGGCTGTATGAGCAGTTCTTC,CASRLGGGGLYEQFF
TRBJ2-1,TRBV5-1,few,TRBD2,TGCGCCAGCAGACCAGGGACTAGCTTGACCTACAATGAGCAGTTCTTC,CASRPGTSLTYNEQFF
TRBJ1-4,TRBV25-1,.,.,TGTGCCAGCAGCGAAAGCGGACGGGGCGGGGGTAATGAAAAACTGTTTTTT,CASSESGRGGGNEKLFF
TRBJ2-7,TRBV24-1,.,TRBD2,TGTGCCACCAGTGATATGCGGGAGGTCGACAATGAGCAGTACTTC,CATSDMREVDNEQYF
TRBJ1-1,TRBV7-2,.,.,TGTGCCAGCAGCTTAGTGGGCAGGGTCTCCACTGAAGCTTTCTTT,CASSLVGRVSTEAFF
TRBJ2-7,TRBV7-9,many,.,TGTGCCAGCAGCCCCGTGGGGGCTGGCCCCGAGCAGTACTTC,CASSPVGAGPEQYF
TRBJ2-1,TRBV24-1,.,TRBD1,TGTGCCACCAGTGATCCCCCCGGGACAGGGGGTAATGAGCAGTTCTTC,CATSDPPGTGGNEQFF
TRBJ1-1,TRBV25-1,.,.,TGTGCCAGCAGCTGGGGGGGGGTGGACACTGAAGCTTTCTTT,CASSWGGVDTEAFF
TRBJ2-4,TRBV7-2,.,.,TGTGCCAGCAGCTTCGGAGATCAAAACATTCAGTACTTC,CASSFGDQNIQYF
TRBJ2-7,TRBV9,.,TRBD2,TGTGCCAGCAGCGCTAACAAAGGGACTAGCGGGGGCCAATCCTACGAGCAGTACTTC,CASSANKGTSGGQSYEQYF
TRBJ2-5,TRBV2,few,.,TGTGCCAGCAGCTTCAAGACGGAGACCCAGTACTTC,CASSFKTETQYF
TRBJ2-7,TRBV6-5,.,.,TGTGCCAGCAGTTACTCGAATGGGGGGCAGGAGCAGTACTTC,CASSYSNGGQEQYF
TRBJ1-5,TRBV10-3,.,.,TGTGTCATCAGTGAGTCGGTAGGGGGGAACAATCAGCCCCAGCATTTT,CVISESVGGNNQPQHF
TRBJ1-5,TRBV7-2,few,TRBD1,TGTGCCAGCAGCTTAGTGACAGGGCCGCGAAATGGCAATCAGCCCCAGCATTTT,CASSLVTGPRNGNQPQHF
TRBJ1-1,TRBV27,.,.,TGTGCCAGCAGTTCCAAGAAGAGCGGGGCCATCGGGGAAGCTTTCTTT,CASSSKKSGAIGEAFF
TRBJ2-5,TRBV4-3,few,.,TGCGCCAGCAGCCAGGAAGGGGGTTTGGAGACCCAGTACTTC,CASSQEGGLETQYF
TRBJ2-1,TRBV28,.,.,TGTGCCAGCAGTTTCCAGGGATGGTCCTACAATGAGCAGTTCTTC,CASSFQGWSYNEQFF
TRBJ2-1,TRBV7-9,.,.,TGTGCCAGCAGCTCACGGCGGGATCGTAGTTTATATGAGCAGTTCTTC,CASSSRRDRSLYEQFF
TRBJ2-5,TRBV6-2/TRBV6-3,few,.,TGTGCCAGCAGCCTCAGCATCGAGACCCAGTACTTC,CASSLSIETQYF
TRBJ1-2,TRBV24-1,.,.,TGTGCCACCAGTGATACTACAGAGAACTATGGCTACACCTTC,CATSDTTENYGYTF
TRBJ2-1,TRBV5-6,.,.,TGTGCCAGCAGCTTGTTGGGGGGCAATGAGCAGTTCTTC,CASSLLGGNEQFF
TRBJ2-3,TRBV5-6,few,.,TGTGCCTTCCGGTATTGGGGAACCACAGATACGCAGTATTTT,CAFRYWGTTDTQYF
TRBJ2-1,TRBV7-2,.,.,TGTGCCAGCAGCCTCAACCCTGCGGGACTCAACAATGAGCAGTTCTTC,CASSLNPAGLNNEQFF
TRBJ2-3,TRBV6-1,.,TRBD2,TGTGCCAGCGGACCGAGGCGGGGGTTCACAGATACGCAGTATTTT,CASGPRRGFTDTQYF
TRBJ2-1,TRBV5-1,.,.,TGCGCCAGCAGCTTGGGCGGGGCCCCCTTCAATGAGCAGTTCTTC,CASSLGGAPFNEQFF
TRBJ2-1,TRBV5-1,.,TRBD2,TGCGCCAGCAGCTTGGTTGGGACTAGCGGGGGAAACAATGAGCAGTTCTTC,CASSLVGTSGGNNEQFF